A selection of T cell receptor beta chains follows, all from one sample in a study of blood T cells in healthy people across ages. MiXCR, applied by TCRdb to the 5' RACE reads, yields one record per CDR3 protein. Found here are around 1,800,000 distinct CDR3 sequences, around 40% of them singletons; the top ten hold approximately 22%. Material: blood. Receptors originate from a human donor in good health. Both conserved end residues are part of each CDR3. The D gene is left open where the match is weak. Clone size, where shown, is once, few, many, or a class for clones that have expanded.

J: TRBJ1-2; D: -; V: TRBV28; size: -; CDR3: CASSPRRASGYTF; DNA: TGCGCCAGCAGTCCAAGGCGGGCGAGCGGCTACACCTTC
J: TRBJ2-1; D: TRBD2; V: TRBV20-1; size: -; CDR3: CSASFSGVYGKLTNEQFF; DNA: TGCAGTGCTAGTTTTAGCGGGGTTTATGGAAAATTAACCAATGAGCAGTTCTTC
J: TRBJ1-1; D: TRBD1; V: TRBV12-3/TRBV12-4; size: -; CDR3: CASNSHRGQNTEAFF; DNA: TGTGCCAGCAACAGTCACAGGGGGCAAAACACTGAAGCTTTCTTT
J: TRBJ1-5; D: -; V: TRBV29-1; size: -; CDR3: CSVVVTGNQPQHF; DNA: TGCAGCGTCGTTGTAACAGGGAATCAGCCCCAGCATTTT
J: TRBJ2-1; D: -; V: TRBV6-6; size: few; CDR3: CASSYSHAGYEQFF; DNA: TGTGCCAGCAGTTACTCCCATGCGGGGTATGAGCAGTTCTTC
J: TRBJ1-2; D: -; V: TRBV20-1; size: -; CDR3: CSARVRDNSNYGYTF; DNA: TGCAGTGCTAGAGTCCGGGACAATTCTAACTATGGCTACACCTTC
J: TRBJ2-5; D: -; V: TRBV7-9; size: -; CDR3: CASSLGDTWETQYF; DNA: TGTGCCAGCAGCTTAGGAGACACGTGGGAGACCCAGTACTTC
J: TRBJ1-5; D: -; V: TRBV6-2/TRBV6-3; size: -; CDR3: CASSTRALGEPQHF; DNA: TGTGCCAGCAGTACGCGGGCCCTGGGTGAGCCCCAGCATTTT
J: TRBJ1-5; D: -; V: TRBV7-2; size: -; CDR3: CASSTRTDQPQHF; DNA: TGTGCCAGCAGCACTCGGACAGATCAGCCCCAGCATTTT
J: TRBJ2-3; D: TRBD2; V: TRBV3-1; size: -; CDR3: CASSQEMGLGPSTDTQYF; DNA: TGTGCCAGCAGCCAAGAAATGGGACTAGGCCCTAGCACAGATACGCAGTATTTT
J: TRBJ1-6; D: -; V: TRBV27; size: -; CDR3: CASSEWPGANSPLHF; DNA: TGTGCCAGCTCAGAGTGGCCTGGCGCAAATTCACCCCTCCACTTT
J: TRBJ1-5; D: TRBD1; V: TRBV12-3/TRBV12-4; size: few; CDR3: CASSPSGTGGYQPQHF; DNA: TGTGCCAGCAGCCCCTCCGGGACAGGGGGTTACCAGCCCCAGCATTTT
J: TRBJ1-1; D: TRBD1; V: TRBV2; size: -; CDR3: CASSVDREARVNTEAFF; DNA: TGTGCCAGCAGTGTCGACAGGGAGGCTAGGGTAAACACTGAAGCTTTCTTT
J: TRBJ1-6; D: -; V: TRBV12-3/TRBV12-4; size: once; CDR3: CASSLGGGFDSPLHF; DNA: TGTGCCAGCAGTTTAGGGGGGGGATTTGATTCACCCCTCCACTTT
J: TRBJ1-6; D: TRBD1; V: TRBV7-8; size: many; CDR3: CASSLVAGGNSPLHF; DNA: TGTGCCAGCAGCTTAGTCGCAGGGGGTAATTCACCCCTCCACTTT
J: TRBJ2-5; D: -; V: TRBV6-5; size: few; CDR3: CASSISRGAETQYF; DNA: TGTGCCAGCAGCATAAGCAGGGGGGCAGAGACCCAGTACTTC
J: TRBJ2-7; D: -; V: TRBV7-9; size: -; CDR3: CASSPRDSGEQYF; DNA: TGTGCCAGCAGCCCTAGGGACTCTGGGGAGCAGTACTTC
J: TRBJ2-5; D: TRBD2; V: TRBV5-4; size: once; CDR3: CVSSLGGGAPQETQYF; DNA: TGTGTCAGCAGCTTGGGCGGGGGGGCTCCCCAAGAGACCCAGTACTTC
J: TRBJ2-3; D: -; V: TRBV6-1; size: -; CDR3: CASSEARVDTQYF; DNA: TGTGCCAGCAGTGAAGCGCGGGTAGATACGCAGTATTTT
J: TRBJ2-1; D: -; V: TRBV6-2/TRBV6-3; size: -; CDR3: CASETGSSYNEQFF; DNA: TGTGCCAGTGAAACAGGGTCCTCCTACAATGAGCAGTTCTTC
J: TRBJ1-1; D: -; V: TRBV4-3; size: -; CDR3: CASSQDPQGQGEAFF; DNA: TGCGCCAGCAGCCAAGATCCCCAGGGGCAAGGTGAAGCTTTCTTT
J: TRBJ2-1; D: -; V: TRBV12-3/TRBV12-4; size: -; CDR3: CASSWAAGAEFF; DNA: -
J: TRBJ2-1; D: TRBD1; V: TRBV18; size: few; CDR3: CASSATGGSYNEQFF; DNA: TGTGCCAGCTCAGCCACAGGGGGCTCCTACAATGAGCAGTTCTTC
J: TRBJ1-1; D: -; V: TRBV7-2; size: -; CDR3: CASLRGQVVREAFF; DNA: TGTGCCAGCTTGAGAGGCCAGGTGGTAAGAGAAGCTTTCTTT
J: TRBJ1-6; D: TRBD1; V: TRBV12-3/TRBV12-4; size: -; CDR3: CASRNYRGTDNSPLHF; DNA: TGTGCCAGCAGAAACTACAGGGGGACGGATAATTCACCCCTCCACTTT
J: TRBJ2-3; D: TRBD1; V: TRBV29-1; size: few; CDR3: CSARTGARTDTQYF; DNA: TGCAGCGCAAGGACAGGGGCTCGCACAGATACGCAGTATTTT
J: TRBJ1-1; D: -; V: TRBV7-2; size: -; CDR3: CASSTRTGLEAFF; DNA: TGTGCCAGCAGCACCCGGACCGGGCTTGAAGCTTTCTTT
J: TRBJ1-1; D: -; V: TRBV12-3/TRBV12-4; size: -; CDR3: CASSPGGEGLGGEAFF; DNA: TGTGCCAGCAGTCCCGGGGGGGAGGGCCTAGGGGGAGAAGCTTTCTTT
J: TRBJ1-2; D: -; V: TRBV7-2; size: -; CDR3: CANEWGIGYTF; DNA: TGTGCCAACGAGTGGGGAATTGGCTACACCTTC
J: TRBJ2-7; D: -; V: TRBV7-9; size: -; CDR3: CASSFSGKGAYEQYF; DNA: TGTGCCAGCAGCTTTTCAGGGAAAGGAGCCTACGAGCAGTACTTC
J: TRBJ2-1; D: -; V: TRBV5-6; size: -; CDR3: CASSFLDWGTLNNEQFF; DNA: TGTGCCAGCAGCTTCCTAGATTGGGGGACACTTAACAATGAGCAGTTCTTC
J: TRBJ2-3; D: -; V: TRBV5-1; size: once; CDR3: CASRGIPFTDTQYF; DNA: TGCGCCAGCAGAGGCATTCCTTTCACAGATACGCAGTATTTT
J: TRBJ1-4; D: -; V: TRBV7-2; size: few; CDR3: CASSPGTINEKLFF; DNA: TGTGCCAGCAGCCCCGGGACAATTAATGAAAAACTGTTTTTT
J: TRBJ2-5; D: -; V: TRBV5-1; size: few; CDR3: CASSEQGRWETQYF; DNA: TGCGCCAGCAGCGAACAGGGTCGTTGGGAGACCCAGTACTTC
J: TRBJ1-2; D: -; V: TRBV29-1; size: few; CDR3: CSVLGAGLDGYTF; DNA: TGCAGCGTCCTTGGGGCAGGGTTGGACGGCTACACCTTC
J: TRBJ2-3; D: -; V: TRBV6-1; size: few; CDR3: CASSEGTGTTDTQYF; DNA: TGTGCCAGCAGTGAGGGCACAGGGACGACAGATACGCAGTATTTT
J: TRBJ2-1; D: -; V: TRBV3-1; size: -; CDR3: CASNYNERGNEQFF; DNA: TGTGCCAGCAACTACAATGAGCGCGGCAATGAGCAGTTCTTC
J: TRBJ2-5; D: -; V: TRBV12-3/TRBV12-4; size: -; CDR3: CASSLSAWETQYF; DNA: TGTGCCAGCAGTTTATCTGCTTGGGAGACCCAGTACTTC
J: TRBJ1-4; D: TRBD1; V: TRBV20-1; size: few; CDR3: CSASSGTDEKLFF; DNA: TGCAGCGCTAGTTCCGGGACAGATGAAAAACTGTTTTTT
J: TRBJ1-2; D: -; V: TRBV11-2; size: few; CDR3: CASSSEGFGYTF; DNA: TGTGCCAGCAGCTCAGAGGGCTTCGGCTACACCTTC
J: TRBJ1-6; D: TRBD1; V: TRBV6-1; size: -; CDR3: CASSDLDRVGSPLHF; DNA: TGTGCCAGCAGTGACCTGGACAGGGTGGGATCACCCCTCCACTTT
J: TRBJ2-5; D: TRBD1; V: TRBV5-6; size: -; CDR3: CASSFSETGDKQYF; DNA: TGTGCCAGCAGCTTCTCCGAGACAGGGGACAAGCAGTACTTC
J: TRBJ1-2; D: TRBD1; V: TRBV7-2; size: few; CDR3: CASSFGTGVRNYGYTF; DNA: TGTGCCAGCAGCTTTGGGACAGGGGTTCGGAACTATGGCTACACCTTC
J: TRBJ1-2; D: -; V: TRBV6-2/TRBV6-3; size: few; CDR3: CASSYSEGFEGYTF; DNA: TGTGCCAGCAGTTACTCGGAGGGGTTCGAAGGCTACACCTTC
J: TRBJ1-2; D: -; V: TRBV6-6; size: few; CDR3: CASSSGTTANYTF; DNA: TGTGCCAGCAGTTCCGGGACAACCGCGAACTACACCTTC
J: TRBJ2-7; D: -; V: TRBV20-1; size: -; CDR3: CSARDLLAAGHLSYEQYF; DNA: TGCAGTGCTAGAGATCTCTTAGCCGCGGGACACCTCTCCTACGAGCAGTACTTC